This T cell receptor (beta chain) was captured by sequencing in a study of blood T cell repertoires in COVID-19. Study-wide background: COVID-19 samples from acute and convalescent phases originated in the United States, Italy and Spain. PBMCs, B-cell-depleted T cells, or T cells provided the cDNA or gDNA that made up the material.

Trimming shortened V by 5 bases and J by 8 bases, and 11 bases separated the two germline ends. The length of the CDR3 is 13 residues. Germline V gene sequence: CDR1 KGHDR, CDR2 SFDVKD. In the study's own analysis: Amplification from reference gene primers served as the basis for estimated nucleated cell counts. TCRdb's copy holds only in-frame clones and misses some; the assay was immunoSEQ multiplex PCR. V, J and clone size derive from that table, while D and trimming were established from the DNA sequence. The sample shows approximately 260,000 clones, roughly 86% of them seen only once. The material sequenced was peripheral blood. The chain has TRBV24-1 and TRBJ2-2; the D gene is possibly TRBD1 (6 bases). The sequence derives from a man between 18 and 35 years old with active or convalescent COVID-19. CDR3 residues: CATSAWGRGELFF. For the CDR3, the DNA is TGTGCCACCAGTGCCTGGGGGCGTGGGGAGCTGTTTTTT.